Listed below are T cell receptor beta chains from one sample, sequenced in a study of T cell clones after liver transplantation. Data came from immunoSEQ multiplex PCR; TCRdb stores just in-frame clones and leaves some out. Of about 11,000 clones listed, approximately 74% were seen once; the top ten hold about 23%. The material was CD4+ T cells from blood, obtained 30 to 33 months after liver transplant. These receptors were taken from a human patient who received a liver transplant. Part of the T cell pool may stem from the graft donor. CDR3s include the opening cysteine and the closing phenylalanine or tryptophan. The D gene is left open where the match is weak. Clone size is not always given. Where it is, it says once, few, many or a class for expanded clones.

j_call d_call v_call clone_size cdr3_aa cdr3_nt
TRBJ1-1 . TRBV5-1 . CASGWTVNTEAFF TGCGCCAGCGGCTGGACAGTGAACACTGAAGCTTTCTTT
TRBJ1-2 TRBD1 TRBV7-9 . CASSPDRDWSGYTF TGTGCCAGCAGCCCGGACAGGGATTGGAGTGGCTACACCTTC
TRBJ1-2 . TRBV5-4 . CASSLGVAAGGYTF TGTGCCAGCAGCTTGGGTGTGGCGGCGGGTGGCTACACCTTC
TRBJ1-1 . TRBV9 few CASSVADPLGGDMNTEAFF TGTGCCAGCAGCGTAGCCGACCCGCTGGGCGGAGACATGAACACTGAAGCTTTCTTT
TRBJ2-5 . TRBV11-2 . CASRSPSETQYF TGTGCCAGCAGGTCCCCGAGCGAGACCCAGTACTTC
TRBJ2-7 TRBD1 TRBV7-9 . CASSFGQGNHEQYF TGTGCCAGCAGCTTTGGACAGGGGAACCACGAGCAGTACTTC
TRBJ1-3 . TRBV9 once CASSVASGTAENTIYF TGTGCCAGCAGCGTAGCTTCCGGGACGGCTGAAAACACCATATATTTT
TRBJ1-4 . TRBV14 . CASSQAVRGEKLFF TGTGCCAGCAGCCAAGCAGTCAGAGGAGAAAAACTGTTTTTT
TRBJ1-6 . TRBV6-5 . CASSYSPGAGNSPLHF TGTGCCAGCAGTTACTCTCCGGGGGCGGGTAATTCACCCCTCCACTTT
TRBJ1-5 . TRBV25-1 . CASSLGNQPQHF TGTGCCAGCAGTTTAGGGAATCAGCCCCAGCATTTT
TRBJ2-6 TRBD1 TRBV5-3 . CARRALTGGSGANVLTF TGTGCCAGAAGAGCCCTGACAGGGGGCTCTGGGGCCAACGTCCTGACTTTC
TRBJ2-7 TRBD1 TRBV5-8 . CASSLGFGQGQYEQYF TGTGCCAGCAGCTTGGGTTTCGGGCAGGGACAGTACGAGCAGTACTTC
TRBJ1-5 . TRBV15 . CATSSRQRGGIQPQHF TGTGCCACCAGCAGTCGACAGAGGGGGGGAATTCAGCCCCAGCATTTT
TRBJ2-5 . TRBV11-3 once CASSLGPGETQYF TGTGCCAGCAGCTTAGGTCCCGGCGAGACCCAGTACTTC
TRBJ2-1 . TRBV11-2 few CASSLGSNEQFF TGTGCCAGCAGCTTAGGGTCGAATGAGCAGTTCTTC
TRBJ2-3 . TRBV4-3 . CASSQNGIIDTQYF TGCGCCAGCAGCCAGAACGGGATTATAGATACGCAGTATTTT
TRBJ2-3 . TRBV9 once CASSVDAGITDTQYF TGTGCCAGCAGCGTAGACGCAGGGATCACAGATACGCAGTATTTT